The 21 T cell receptor beta chains below all came from one sample that was sequenced in a study of cytomegalovirus exposure and HLA in healthy donors. PCR primers comprised 60 Vbeta and 13 Jbeta primers. TCRdb's copy holds only in-frame clones and misses some; the assay was immunoSEQ multiplex PCR. The table has some 250,000 clones, approximately 80% seen once; the top ten hold less than 8.5%. Sequenced material: PBMCs. All receptors come from a woman aged 55-70 years in good health and CMV-seropositive.

A note on this clone: Other DNA sequences in the same sample also yield this CDR3. The CDR3 loop reads CASSRQGNQPQHF. The CDR3, as DNA: TGTGCCAGCAGTCGACAGGGGAATCAGCCCCAGCATTTT. The V gene is TRBV2, the J gene TRBJ1-5; 8 bases fit TRBD1. Germline loops: CDR1 SNHLY, CDR2 FYNNEI. This CDR3 region has 13 residues. With V trimmed by 5 bases and J by 4 bases, 1 base remained unmatched.

The rearrangement links TRBV30 to TRBJ2-2; 8 bases line up with TRBD2. CDR1 is GTSNPN, CDR2 SVGIG, per germline (reference sequence). The CDR3 totals 16 residues. J gave up 6 bases and V 2 bases, and 11 bases lay outside the gene matches. Here the CDR3 DNA reads TGTGCCTGGAGTACAGCGGGAGTAAAGTTCGCCGGGGAGCTGTTTTTT. Translation gives CAWSTAGVKFAGELFF.

V usage is TRBV27 and J usage is TRBJ1-1; possibly TRBD1 for D (5 bases). Per germline, CDR1 MNHEY and CDR2 SMNVEV (reference sequence). Between the trimmed V and J ends, which lost 6 bases and 5 bases, there was a span of 16 bases. This CDR3 contains 14 residues. The CDR3 spells CASSYRRLGTEAFF. Written as DNA, the CDR3 is TGTGCCAGCAGCTACAGGCGACTGGGGACTGAAGCTTTCTTT.

The J gene is TRBJ2-7, the V gene TRBV6-5; TRBD2 is a possible D gene (6 bases). The CDR3 totals 15 residues. Between the trimmed V and J ends, which lost 7 bases and 2 bases, there was a span of 18 bases. Germline lookup yields CDR1 MNHEY and CDR2 SVGAGI. The CDR3 nucleotides are TGTGCCAGCACGCCGACGGGGGTGCCCCCCTACGAGCAGTACTTC. This codes for CASTPTGVPPYEQYF.

This chain connects TRBV14 to TRBJ2-7; weak D call: TRBD1 (5 bases). The CDR3 totals 18 residues. V shed 0 bases and J shed 0 bases, with 18 bases lying between them. From germline, CDR1 is SGHDN and CDR2 FVKESK. DNA for the CDR3: TGTGCCAGCAGCCAAGATCGGTTGGGGCTAGTCGGCTCCTACGAGCAGTACTTC. Its protein is CASSQDRLGLVGSYEQYF.

The chain links TRBV5-1 to TRBJ2-1; a weak D match, TRBD2 (7 bases). This CDR3 spans 17 amino acids. Trimming pared 3 bases from V and 6 bases from J, leaving 22 bases between. Germline CDR1 reads SGHRS; CDR2 reads YFSETQ. The DNA for the CDR3 is TGCGCCAGCAGCTGGGAGGGGGGGCAGGGTAAGGTCAATGAGCAGTTCTTC. It specifies CASSWEGGQGKVNEQFF. Together with reference TRBV5-1 and TRBJ2-1, the CDR3 gives the full variable domain: KAGVTQTPRYLIKTRGQQVTLSCSPISGHRSVSWYQQTPGQGLQFLFEYFSETQRNKGNFPGRFSGRQFSNSRSEMNVSTLELGDSALYLCASSWEGGQGKVNEQFFGPGTRLTVL.

This chain connects TRBV27 to TRBJ2-2, with D maybe TRBD2 (5 bases). The V gene lost 6 bases and the J gene lost 0 bases, with 8 bases spanning the gap. The V gene's germline CDR1 is MNHEY and CDR2 SMNVEV (reference sequence). This CDR3 contains 14 residues. For the CDR3, the DNA is TGTGCCAGCAGGAAGGGAGCGAACACCGGGGAGCTGTTTTTT. Protein sequence: CASRKGANTGELFF.

The chain joins TRBV19 to TRBJ1-4, with D tentatively TRBD1 (6 bases). This CDR3 has 14 amino acids. V was clipped by 11 bases and J by 5 bases, with 18 bases between them. Germline V gene lookup returns CDR1 LNHDA and CDR2 SQIVND (reference sequence). The CDR3 nucleotides read TGTGCCGTTCTAGGGGGACGGTTAAATGAAAAACTGTTTTTT. Its translation: CAVLGGRLNEKLFF.

This clone was seen a single time. The chain recombines TRBV19 with TRBJ1-3; TRBD1 is a possible D gene (6 bases). The CDR3 runs 14 residues. Between the trimmed V and J ends, which lost 6 bases and 2 bases, there was a span of 11 bases. In germline, CDR1 is LNHDA, CDR2 SQIVND (reference sequence). The CDR3 reads CASRNREPGNTIYF. The CDR3 DNA reads TGTGCCAGTAGAAACAGGGAACCTGGAAACACCATATATTTT.

V usage is TRBV28 and J usage is TRBJ2-5, with a tentative D call TRBD2 (7 bases). The germline gives CDR1 MDHEN, CDR2 SYDVKM. V was pared by 6 bases and J by 5 bases, with 19 bases between. This CDR3 has 15 amino acids. As DNA, the CDR3 is TGTGCCAGCAGCGCCGGGGGGCAGATGAGGGAGACCCAGTACTTC. Protein product: CASSAGGQMRETQYF.

In its sample, this clone was seen a few times. The junction departs from germline at one end; a sequencing error may be responsible. CDR3 bases: TGTGCCAGCAGCTCGGGGGGACTAGCTGGAGAGCATTACTTC. Translated: CASSSGGLAGEHYF. V is TRBV7-9 and J is TRBJ2-7, with 9 nucleotides matching TRBD2. This CDR3 has 14 amino acids. Germline V gives CDR1 SEHNR, CDR2 FQNEAQ (reference sequence).

This clone came up once. The chain has TRBV27 and TRBJ2-3; maybe TRBD1 (6 bases). Germline CDR1 MNHEY, CDR2 SMNVEV (reference sequence). V was cut by 6 bases and J by 2 bases, with 12 bases left in between. This CDR3 is 14 amino acids long. The CDR3 reads CASSPDRPTDTQYF. The CDR3 DNA reads as TGTGCCAGCAGCCCTGACAGGCCCACAGATACGCAGTATTTT.

The chain uses TRBV14 and TRBJ2-7; 9 bases agree with TRBD1. The CDR3 extends over 14 amino acids. Germline V lookup: CDR1 SGHDN, CDR2 FVKESK. V shed 2 bases, J shed 2 bases, and the junction held 1 base outside the gene matches. The CDR3 nucleotides are TGTGCCAGCAGCCAAAGGGACAGGGCCTACGAGCAGTACTTC. Amino acid sequence: CASSQRDRAYEQYF.

This rearrangement joins TRBV2 to TRBJ1-3; 7 nucleotides match TRBD1. The CDR3 spans 16 residues. Germline V gene lookup returns CDR1 SNHLY and CDR2 FYNNEI. V shed 5 bases and J 0 bases; nucleotides not matched to a gene: 7. The CDR3 DNA is TGTGCCAGCAGTCCTGGGACAGCGAACTCTGGAAACACCATATATTTT. It translates to CASSPGTANSGNTIYF.

The rearrangement links TRBV9 to TRBJ2-3; 11 nucleotides line up with TRBD2. After removal of 4 bases from V and 7 bases from J, the junction contained 11 bases not matched to a gene. Germline V gene sequence: CDR1 SGDLS, CDR2 YYNGEE. CDR3 size: 16 residues. The CDR3 protein is CASSLLAGGVGNTQYF. The DNA for the CDR3 is TGTGCCAGCAGCTTGCTAGCGGGAGGCGTCGGGAATACGCAGTATTTT.

The V gene is TRBV7-9, the J gene TRBJ2-5; 8 bases match TRBD2. The V and J ends lost 5 bases and 5 bases, in that order; junction bases with no gene match: 13. Germline V lookup: CDR1 SEHNR, CDR2 FQNEAQ (reference sequence). This CDR3 is built from 16 residues. CDR3 DNA: TGTGCCAGCAGCCCCGATGGGGCGGGAGGAATGGAGACCCAGTACTTC. Protein sequence: CASSPDGAGGMETQYF.

The chain couples TRBV4-1 to TRBJ2-1; a weak D match, TRBD2 (6 bases). CDR3 size: 14 residues. The V end was cut by 4 bases, the J end by 9 bases, with 16 bases between. Germline loops: CDR1 MGHRA, CDR2 YSYEKL. CDR3 nucleotides: TGCGCCAGCAGCCTCGCCGGGGTGGGGGGTGAGCAGTTCTTC. This gives the protein CASSLAGVGGEQFF.

The V and J genes are TRBV19 and TRBJ2-7; D is possibly TRBD1 (5 bases). The CDR3 is 16 residues long. CDR1 LNHDA and CDR2 SQIVND come from the germline V gene (reference sequence). V lost 0 bases, J lost 5 bases, and 17 bases lay in between. CDR3 coding DNA: TGTGCCAGTAGTATAGATGGGGTTGGCAGGGTGGACGAGCAGTACTTC. As protein: CASSIDGVGRVDEQYF.

V usage is TRBV10-2 and J usage is TRBJ1-1; 7 bases line up with TRBD1. CDR3 length equals 13 residues. V lost 0 bases to trimming and J lost 11 bases; unmatched junction nucleotides: 6. Germline values: CDR1 WSHSY, CDR2 SAAADI. CDR3 sequence (DNA): TGCGCCAGCAGTGAGTCGACAGGGTCGATGGCTTTCTTT. It codes for CASSESTGSMAFF.

The V and J genes are TRBV18 and TRBJ1-2, with D unclear. This CDR3 region has 13 residues. Looked up from germline, CDR1 is KGHSH and CDR2 is LQKENI. V shed 4 bases and J shed 0 bases, with 6 bases lying between them. For the CDR3, the DNA is TGTGCCAGCTCACTACAGACTAACTATGGCTACACCTTC. Translated: CASSLQTNYGYTF.

This sequence joins TRBV28 and TRBJ1-3, with unresolved D. With 4 bases removed from V and 4 bases from J, the gap between germline ends came to 14 bases. The CDR3 length is 15 residues. Germline V CDR1 and CDR2: MDHEN, SYDVKM. CDR3 loop: CASSSTLSGGNTIYF. The CDR3 DNA reads as TGTGCCAGCAGTTCAACCTTGTCCGGGGGAAACACCATATATTTT.